The present T cell receptor (beta chain) was sequenced within a study of breast tumors, draining lymph nodes, adjacent tissues. Each CDR3 protein is one row after TCRdb ran MiXCR on the multiplex PCR reads. The sample records some 17,000 distinct CDR3 sequences, nearly 45% being singletons. This clonotype was found many times. The CDR3 contains 17 residues. This clonotype was obtained from a female donor with breast cancer. Some clones in this sample may be carry-over from other donors' samples. The V call is TRBV12-1, the J call TRBJ2-7; the D segment call TRBD2 is taken from the table without a DNA check. TRBV12-1 is a known pseudogene. Sample: tumor-adjacent breast tissue. CDR3 sequence: CASSSAALREGSYEQYF. CDR3 bases: TGTGCCAGCAGCTCAGCCGCGTTGCGGGAGGGCTCCTACGAGCAGTACTTC.